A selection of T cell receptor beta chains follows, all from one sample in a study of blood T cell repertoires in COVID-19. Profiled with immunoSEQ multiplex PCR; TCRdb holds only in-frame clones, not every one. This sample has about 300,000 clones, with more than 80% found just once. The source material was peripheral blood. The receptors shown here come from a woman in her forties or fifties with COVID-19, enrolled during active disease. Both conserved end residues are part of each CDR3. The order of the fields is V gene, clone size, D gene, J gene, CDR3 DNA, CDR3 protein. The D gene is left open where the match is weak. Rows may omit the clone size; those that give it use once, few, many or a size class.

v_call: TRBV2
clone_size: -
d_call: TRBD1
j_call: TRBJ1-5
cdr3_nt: TGTGCCGCGGGACAGGGGGGCAATCAGCCCCAGCATTTT
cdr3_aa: CAAGQGGNQPQHF

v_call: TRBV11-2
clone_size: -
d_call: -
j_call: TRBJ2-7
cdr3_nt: TGTGCCAGCAGGACTTATTACGAGCAGTACTTC
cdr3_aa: CASRTYYEQYF

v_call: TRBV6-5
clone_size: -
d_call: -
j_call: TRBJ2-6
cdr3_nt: TGTGCCAGCAGTTACGGTCGGGGCTCTGGGGCCAACGTCCTGACTTTC
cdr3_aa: CASSYGRGSGANVLTF

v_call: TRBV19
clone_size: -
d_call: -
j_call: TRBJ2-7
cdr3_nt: TGTGCCAGTAGTATTAAGACAGCCAGTTTTACCTACGAGCAGTACTTC
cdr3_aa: CASSIKTASFTYEQYF

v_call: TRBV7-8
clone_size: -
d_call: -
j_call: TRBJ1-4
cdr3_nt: TGTGCCAGCAGCTTAGTACGGGGGGCTGGCGAAAAACTGTTTTTT
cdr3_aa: CASSLVRGAGEKLFF

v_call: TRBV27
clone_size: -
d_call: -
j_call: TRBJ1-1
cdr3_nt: TGTGCCAGCAGTTTTAGTAGAGGGTACGTGAACACTGAAGCTTTCTTT
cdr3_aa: CASSFSRGYVNTEAFF

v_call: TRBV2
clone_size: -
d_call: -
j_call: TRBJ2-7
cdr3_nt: TGTGCCAGCAGCCCTGTGGTAGCGGATTTCTCCTACGAGCAGTACTTC
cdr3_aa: CASSPVVADFSYEQYF

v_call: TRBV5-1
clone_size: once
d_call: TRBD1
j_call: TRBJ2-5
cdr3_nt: TGCGCCAGCAGTCCAGCTCCTGGGACAGGGGGAGCCCAGTACTTC
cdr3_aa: CASSPAPGTGGAQYF

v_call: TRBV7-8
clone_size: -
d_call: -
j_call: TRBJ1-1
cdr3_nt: TGTGCCAGCAGCTCAAACAGGCCGTCAGCTTTCTTT
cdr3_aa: CASSSNRPSAFF

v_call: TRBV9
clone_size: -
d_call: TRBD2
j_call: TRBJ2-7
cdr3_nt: TGTGCCAGCAGCGTAGCGGCAGCGGGAGCCTACGAGCAGTACTTC
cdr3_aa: CASSVAAAGAYEQYF

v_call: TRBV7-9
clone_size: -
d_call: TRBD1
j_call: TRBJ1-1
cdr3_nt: TGTGCCAGCAGCAGACGGCAGGGGGCGAACACTGAAGCTTTCTTT
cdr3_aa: CASSRRQGANTEAFF

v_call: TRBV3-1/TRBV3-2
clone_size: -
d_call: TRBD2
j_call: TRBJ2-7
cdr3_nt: TGTGCCAGCAGCCAAGGGAGCGGGAGGGGTCGGGTGCAGTACTTC
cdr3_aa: CASSQGSGRGRVQYF

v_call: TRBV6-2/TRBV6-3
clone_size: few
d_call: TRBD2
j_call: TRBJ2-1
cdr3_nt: TGTGCCAGCAGTTACCCCTTACGTCGCGGGAGGGCCACGGATGAGCAGTTCTTC
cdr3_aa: CASSYPLRRGRATDEQFF

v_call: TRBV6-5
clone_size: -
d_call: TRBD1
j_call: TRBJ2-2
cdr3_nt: TGTGCCAGCACCCGGGACAGCAGTTCCTCCGGGGAGCTGTTTTTT
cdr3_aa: CASTRDSSSSGELFF

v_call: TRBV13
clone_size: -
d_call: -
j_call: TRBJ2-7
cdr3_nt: TGTGCCAGCAGCGCATCCCTTGGGCAGGGTAATCACGAGCAGTACTTC
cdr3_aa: CASSASLGQGNHEQYF

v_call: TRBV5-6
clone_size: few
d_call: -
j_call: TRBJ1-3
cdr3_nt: TGTGCCAGCAGCTTGGGTTTGCAGGGAGGTTTAAACACCATATATTTT
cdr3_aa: CASSLGLQGGLNTIYF

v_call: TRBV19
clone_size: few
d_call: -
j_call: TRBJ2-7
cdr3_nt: TGTGCCAGTAGTACTCTCCGGGCCAGAGAGGGCTACGAGCAGTACTTC
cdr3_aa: CASSTLRAREGYEQYF

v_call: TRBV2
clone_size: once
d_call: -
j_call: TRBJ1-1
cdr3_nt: TGTGCCAGCAGTGAGCAGGGCACTGAAGCTTTCTTT
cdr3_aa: CASSEQGTEAFF

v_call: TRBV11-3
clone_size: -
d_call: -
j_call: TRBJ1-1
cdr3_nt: TGTGCCAGCAGCTTCAGGGGTGAAGCTTTCTTT
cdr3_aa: CASSFRGEAFF

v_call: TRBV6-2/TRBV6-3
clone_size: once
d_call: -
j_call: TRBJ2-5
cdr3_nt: TGTGCCAGCAGTTACGGAACAGGCCCACAAGAGACCCAGTACTTC
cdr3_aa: CASSYGTGPQETQYF

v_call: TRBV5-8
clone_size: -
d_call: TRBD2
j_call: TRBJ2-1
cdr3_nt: TGTGCCAGCAGCGGACTAGCGGGAGGGCCCGTACGCTCCTACAATGAGCAGTTCTTC
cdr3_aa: CASSGLAGGPVRSYNEQFF

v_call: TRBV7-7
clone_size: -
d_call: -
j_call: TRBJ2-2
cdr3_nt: TGTGCCAGCAGCTTGGCGGGGTACACCGGGGAGCTGTTTTTT
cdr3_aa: CASSLAGYTGELFF

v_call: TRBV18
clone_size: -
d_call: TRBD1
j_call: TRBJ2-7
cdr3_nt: TGTGCCAGCTCACTCCCCGGGACAGCGCGATACGAGCAGTACTTC
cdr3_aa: CASSLPGTARYEQYF

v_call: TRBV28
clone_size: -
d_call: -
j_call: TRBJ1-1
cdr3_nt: TGTGCCAGCAGTCCACCGACAGGAATGGGCACTGAAGCTTTCTTT
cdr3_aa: CASSPPTGMGTEAFF

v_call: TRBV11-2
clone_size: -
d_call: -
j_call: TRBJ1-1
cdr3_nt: TGTGCCAGCAGCCCCGCCACCGGGGGGACTGAAGCTTTCTTT
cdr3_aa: CASSPATGGTEAFF

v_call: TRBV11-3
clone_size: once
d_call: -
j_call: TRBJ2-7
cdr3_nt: TGTGCCAGCAGCCCCGGCTGGGCAGGCGAGCAGTACTTC
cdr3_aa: CASSPGWAGEQYF

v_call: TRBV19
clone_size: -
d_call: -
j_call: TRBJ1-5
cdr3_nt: TGTGCCAGTAGCAAAGGACAAAGGAATCAGCCCCAGCATTTT
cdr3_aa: CASSKGQRNQPQHF

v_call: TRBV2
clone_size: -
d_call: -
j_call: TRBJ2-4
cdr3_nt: TGTGCCAGCACGGGTCTAGCCAAAAACATTCAGTACTTC
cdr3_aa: CASTGLAKNIQYF

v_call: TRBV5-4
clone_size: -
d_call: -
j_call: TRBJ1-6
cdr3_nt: TGTGCCAGCAGCTCTCCTGGCCATAATTCACCCCTCCACTTT
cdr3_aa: CASSSPGHNSPLHF

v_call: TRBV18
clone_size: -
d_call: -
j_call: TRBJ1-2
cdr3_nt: TGTGCCAGCTCACCACCGTGGGGGCAGAGCTATGGCTACACCTTC
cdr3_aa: CASSPPWGQSYGYTF

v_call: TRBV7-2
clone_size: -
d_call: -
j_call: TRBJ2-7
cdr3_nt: TGTGCCAGCAGCTTACAGGGGAACTCCTACGAGCAGTACTTC
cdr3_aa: CASSLQGNSYEQYF

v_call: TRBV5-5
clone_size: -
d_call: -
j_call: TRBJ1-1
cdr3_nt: TGTGCCAGCAGCTTCCAGTGGAACACTGAAGCTTTCTTT
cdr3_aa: CASSFQWNTEAFF

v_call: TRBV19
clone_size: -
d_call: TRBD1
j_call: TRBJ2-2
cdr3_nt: TGTGCCAGTAGTATGTTCACAGGGGGCGGCACCGGGGAGCTGTTTTTT
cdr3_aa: CASSMFTGGGTGELFF

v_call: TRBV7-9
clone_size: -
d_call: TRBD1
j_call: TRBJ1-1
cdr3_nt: TGTGCCAGCAGCTCTAGGACAGGGGTGAACACTGAAGCTTTCTTT
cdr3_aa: CASSSRTGVNTEAFF

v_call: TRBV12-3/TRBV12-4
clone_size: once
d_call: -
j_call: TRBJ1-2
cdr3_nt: TGTGCCACGGGGGGAGCCTATAACTATGGCTACACCTTC
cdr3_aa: CATGGAYNYGYTF

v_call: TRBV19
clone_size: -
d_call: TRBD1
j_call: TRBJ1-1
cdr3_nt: TGTGCCAGTAGTGGGACAGGGTACACTGAAGCTTTCTTT
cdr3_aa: CASSGTGYTEAFF

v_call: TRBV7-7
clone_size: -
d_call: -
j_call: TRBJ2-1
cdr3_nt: TGTGCCAGCAGCTTAGGAGTCGGGCTAGCTGAGTCCTACAATGAGCAGTTCTTC
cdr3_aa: CASSLGVGLAESYNEQFF

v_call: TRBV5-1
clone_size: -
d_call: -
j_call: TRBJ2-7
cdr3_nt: TGCGCCAGCAGCTTGCTACAGACCGGACTAATCTACGAGCAGTACTTC
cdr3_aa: CASSLLQTGLIYEQYF

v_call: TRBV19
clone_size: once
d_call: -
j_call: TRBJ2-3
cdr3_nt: TGTGCCAGTAGTATGATGGCAGGGGACCCAGATACGCAGTATTTT
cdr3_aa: CASSMMAGDPDTQYF

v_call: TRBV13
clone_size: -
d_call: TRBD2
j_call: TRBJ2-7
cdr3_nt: TGTGCCAGCAGCCCTCTGGTTCGGGAGATGATCTGGGGGGGCTCCTACGAGCAGTACTTC
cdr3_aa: CASSPLVREMIWGGSYEQYF

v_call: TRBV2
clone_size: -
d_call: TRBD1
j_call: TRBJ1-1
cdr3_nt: TGTGCCAGCAGGGGACAGTTGAACACTGAAGCTTTCTTT
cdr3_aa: CASRGQLNTEAFF

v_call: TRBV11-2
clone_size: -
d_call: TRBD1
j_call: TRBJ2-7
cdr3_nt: TGTGCCAGCAGCTTATGGACAGGGATAATGACTAACGAGCAGTACTTC
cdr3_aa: CASSLWTGIMTNEQYF

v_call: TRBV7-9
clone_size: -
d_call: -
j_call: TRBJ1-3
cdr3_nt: TGTGCCAGCAGCTCGACCTCCGGGGTAGGAAACACCATATATTTT
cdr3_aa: CASSSTSGVGNTIYF

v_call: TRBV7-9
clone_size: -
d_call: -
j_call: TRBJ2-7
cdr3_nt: TGTGCCAGCAGCTTCGGGGGGCCCGAGCAGTACTTC
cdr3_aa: CASSFGGPEQYF

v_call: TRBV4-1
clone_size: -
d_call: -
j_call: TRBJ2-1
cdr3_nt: TGCGCCAGCAGCCCAGGGTCGCCGCAACCCTACAATGAGCAGTTCTTC
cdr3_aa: CASSPGSPQPYNEQFF

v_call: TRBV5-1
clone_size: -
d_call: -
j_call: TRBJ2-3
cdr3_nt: TGCGCCTCAGCCGAGGCTCCTCAATACACAGATACGCAGTATTTT
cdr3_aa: CASAEAPQYTDTQYF

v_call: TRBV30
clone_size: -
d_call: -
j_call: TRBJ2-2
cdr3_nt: TGTGCCTGGAGATTTGGGGGGAGGAAGGCCGGGGAGCTGTTTTTT
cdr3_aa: CAWRFGGRKAGELFF

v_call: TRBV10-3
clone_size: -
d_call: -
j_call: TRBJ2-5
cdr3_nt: TGTGCCATCAGTGAGCCAGGGAAGGAGAACCAAGAGACCCAGTACTTC
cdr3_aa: CAISEPGKENQETQYF

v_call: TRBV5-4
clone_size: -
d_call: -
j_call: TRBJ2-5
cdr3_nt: TGTGCCAGCAGCTTGGCCGGCCTCAGGGAGACCCAGTACTTC
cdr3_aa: CASSLAGLRETQYF

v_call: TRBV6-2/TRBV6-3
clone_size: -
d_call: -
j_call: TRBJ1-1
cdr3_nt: TGTGCCAGCAGTTACTCGAGGCAGGGTGAGAACACTGAAGCTTTCTTT
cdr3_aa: CASSYSRQGENTEAFF

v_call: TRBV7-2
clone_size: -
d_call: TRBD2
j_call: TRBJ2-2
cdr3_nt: TGTGCCAGCAGCTTAAATGCGGGAGCGAACACCGGGGAGCTGTTTTTT
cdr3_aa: CASSLNAGANTGELFF

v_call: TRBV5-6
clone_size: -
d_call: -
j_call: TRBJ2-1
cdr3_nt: TGTGCCAGCAGCCTAGGGACAGCGGGCCCAATTGAGCAGTTCTTC
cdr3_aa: CASSLGTAGPIEQFF

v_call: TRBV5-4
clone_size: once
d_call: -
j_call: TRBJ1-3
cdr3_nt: TGTGCCAGCAGCGAGGGATCTGGAAACACCATATATTTT
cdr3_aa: CASSEGSGNTIYF

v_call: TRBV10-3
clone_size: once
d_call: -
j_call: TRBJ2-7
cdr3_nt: TGTGCCATCAGCCAGTCATTAACAGGGAACTCCTACGAGCAGTACTTC
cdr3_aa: CAISQSLTGNSYEQYF

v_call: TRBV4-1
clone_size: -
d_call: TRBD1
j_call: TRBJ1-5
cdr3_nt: TGCGCCAGCAGCCAAGAGTCGACAGGGTGGAATCAGCCCCAGCATTTT
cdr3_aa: CASSQESTGWNQPQHF